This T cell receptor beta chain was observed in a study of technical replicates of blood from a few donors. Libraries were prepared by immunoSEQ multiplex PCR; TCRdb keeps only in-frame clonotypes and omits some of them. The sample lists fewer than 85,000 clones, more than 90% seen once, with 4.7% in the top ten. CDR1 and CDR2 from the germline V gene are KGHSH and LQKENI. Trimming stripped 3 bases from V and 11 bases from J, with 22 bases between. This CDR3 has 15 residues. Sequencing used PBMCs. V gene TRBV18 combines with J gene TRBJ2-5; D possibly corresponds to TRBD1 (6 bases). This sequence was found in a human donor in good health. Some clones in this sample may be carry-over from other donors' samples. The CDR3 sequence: CASSPDTGRSMGQYF. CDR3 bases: TGTGCCAGCTCACCCGATACAGGGCGTAGTATGGGTCAGTACTTC.